Listed here is a single T cell receptor (beta chain). The CDR3 length is 13 residues. Germline CDR1 SGHNT, CDR2 YENEEA. Between the trimmed V and J ends, which lost 4 bases and 6 bases, there was a span of 10 bases. This entry comes from a study of cytotoxic CD8 clonotypes in ibrutinib-treated CLL. Generated by immunoSEQ multiplex PCR, the TCRdb table keeps only in-frame clones and is missing some. The sample comprises about 140,000 clones, 70% to 80% of which are singletons, and under 35% rests with the top ten. Source: PBMCs, taken after 12 months of ibrutinib treatment. This chain connects TRBV11-3 to TRBJ2-1; the D call may be TRBD1 or TRBD2 (5 bases each). The receptor's source is a human donor with chronic lymphocytic leukemia. For the CDR3, the DNA is TGTGCCAGCAGCTCTGGGGGATTCAATGAGCAGTTCTTC. Its translation: CASSSGGFNEQFF. The whole variable domain, remainder taken from reference TRBV11-3 and TRBJ2-1, is EAGVVQSPRYKIIEKKQPVAFWCNPISGHNTLYWYLQNLGQGPELLIRYENEEAVDDSQLPKDRFSAERLKGVDSTLKIQPAELGDSAVYLCASSSGGFNEQFFGPGTRLTVL.